One T cell receptor (beta chain) is described in this entry. These data belong to a study of blood T cell repertoires in COVID-19. Turning to the study itself: Samples representing acute and convalescent COVID-19 were sourced from the United States, Italy and Spain. From T cells, B-cell-depleted T cells, or PBMCs came the material, which was cDNA or gDNA.

CDR3 length: 14 amino acids. Trimming left V 1 base short and J 2 bases short, with 9 bases between. Germline-derived CDR1 and CDR2 are GTSNPN and SVGIG (reference sequence). Original analysis: It was from reference gene primer amplification that nucleated cell counts were estimated. Measured with immunoSEQ multiplex PCR; TCRdb has only the in-frame clones, and not every one. V, J and clone size derive from that table, while D and trimming were established from the DNA sequence. The profile shows approximately 100,000 clones, roughly 91% of them singletons. This chain uses TRBV30 with TRBJ2-4; D might be TRBD2 (7 bases). The sequence was collected from a human donor in a cohort sampled during active COVID-19. Sequenced sample: peripheral blood. The CDR3 reads CAWSGGGPKNIQYF. The CDR3 coding sequence is TGTGCCTGGAGTGGGGGGGGGCCCAAAAACATTCAGTACTTC.